The 8 T cell receptor beta chains listed next were all sequenced from one sample in a study of control samples from healthy donors and cancer patients. Generated by immunoSEQ multiplex PCR, the TCRdb table keeps only in-frame clones and is missing some. Of some 49,000 clones listed, just over 85% were seen once; the top ten hold 2.5% to 3%. Material for sequencing was PBMCs. Every receptor here comes from a woman between 45 and 60 years old with lung cancer.

The chain is built from TRBV25-1 and TRBJ1-5; TRBD1 aligns across 7 bases. The CDR3 consists of 15 residues. Germline assignment: CDR1 MGHDK and CDR2 SYGVNS. J was trimmed by 3 bases and V by 2 bases; bases with no gene match: 4. The CDR3 DNA sequence: TGTGCCAGCAGTGAAGGGGGACAGTTCAATCAGCCCCAGCATTTT. As protein: CASSEGGQFNQPQHF.

This sequence joins TRBV6-6 and TRBJ1-1; 7 nucleotides match TRBD1. Germline CDR1 and CDR2: MNHNY and SVGAGI (reference sequence). The CDR3 has 12 amino acids. The junction had 4 bases not matched to a gene; V was cut back by 6 bases and J by 6 bases. The CDR3 DNA reads TGTGCCAGCAGAGGACAGGCGGCTGAAGCTTTCTTT. Residues: CASRGQAAEAFF.

The chain is built from TRBV5-1 and TRBJ2-4; perhaps D is TRBD1 or TRBD2 (5 bases each). Germline V CDR1 and CDR2: SGHRS, YFSETQ. The V end lost 1 base, the J end lost 6 bases, and 11 bases lay between the germline ends. This CDR3 comprises 14 residues. As DNA, the CDR3 is TGCGCCAGCAGCTTGAGAGGGCAGGGAAACATTCAGTACTTC. This codes for CASSLRGQGNIQYF.

V and J are TRBV29-1 and TRBJ1-1; 8 bases agree with TRBD1. Unmatched junction bases numbered 7, after V lost 7 bases and J lost 0 bases. Germline assignment: CDR1 SQVTM and CDR2 ANQGSEA. The CDR3 has 14 residues. The CDR3 DNA reads TGCAGCGCCTCGACAGGGGTCATGAACACTGAAGCTTTCTTT. Translated, it gives CSASTGVMNTEAFF.

The rearrangement joins TRBV6-2 or TRBV6-3 to TRBJ1-5, with 8 bases identical to TRBD1. This CDR3 has 17 amino acids. V shed 4 bases, J shed 5 bases, and the junction held 13 bases outside the gene matches. Germline values: CDR1 MNHEY, CDR2 SVGEGT. The CDR3 loop is CASSFGQGGFFHQPQHF. In DNA form, the CDR3 reads TGTGCCAGCAGTTTCGGACAGGGAGGATTCTTCCATCAGCCCCAGCATTTT.

CDR3 DNA sequence: TGCGCCAGCAAGGTCGGGGACGGCTACACCTTC. The encoded protein is CASKVGDGYTF. V and J are TRBV10-2 and TRBJ1-2; possible D gene TRBD1, 5 bases. Germline assignment: CDR1 WSHSY and CDR2 SAAADI. The V end was cut by 7 bases, the J end by 8 bases, with 11 bases between. This CDR3 is 11 amino acids long.

J is TRBJ1-2 and V is TRBV9, with D tentatively TRBD1 (5 bases). Germline V gene lookup returns CDR1 SGDLS and CDR2 YYNGEE. V was shortened by 3 bases and J by 8 bases, with 20 bases between the two germline ends. The CDR3 has 15 residues. CDR3 sequence reads: CASSGQTGAGRGYTF. CDR3 nucleotide sequence: TGTGCCAGCAGCGGTCAAACAGGCGCGGGAAGAGGCTACACCTTC.

V and J are TRBV10-3 and TRBJ1-2; D unclear. CDR1 and CDR2 from the germline V gene are ENHRY and SYGVKD. V shed 0 bases and J shed 4 bases, with 3 bases lying between them. The CDR3 length is 12 residues. CDR3 nucleotide sequence: TGTGCCATCAGTGAGTCGATCTATGGCTACACCTTC. Protein sequence: CAISESIYGYTF.